The rows below give T cell receptor beta chains drawn from one sample of a study of TIL therapy for anti-PD-1-resistant metastatic lung cancer. Using immunoSEQ multiplex PCR, the repertoire was profiled, and TCRdb retains in-frame clones only, with some absent. The sample contains 55,000 to 60,000 clones, over 70% of which appear only once. This material consisted of blood, taken at baseline. Receptors were obtained from a person aged 25 to 85 with non-small cell lung cancer. Each CDR3 is given with its conserved first and last residue. Rows may omit the clone size; those that give it use once, few, many or a size class.

V gene	clone size	J gene	CDR3 protein
TRBV4-3	once	TRBJ2-1	CASSQVGQGLNEQFF
TRBV11-3	-	TRBJ1-1	CASSLDQGGSSMNTEAFF
TRBV7-3	-	TRBJ2-2	CASSFEGSTGELFF
TRBV9	few	TRBJ2-1	CASSPGQALQQFF
TRBV7-2	-	TRBJ2-1	CASSFAGTRSYNEQFF
TRBV7-2	-	TRBJ1-3	CASSRGSLSGNTIYF
TRBV7-9	-	TRBJ2-7	CASSSPEGREISYEQYF
TRBV11-2	-	TRBJ2-6	CASASPRAGGYSGANVLTF
TRBV7-2	once	TRBJ2-2	CASRATSPGELFF
TRBV21-1	-	TRBJ1-3	CASSTGTGLISGNTIYF
TRBV4-3	-	TRBJ2-7	CASSQDWDGQGEQYF
TRBV10-1	-	TRBJ2-3	CASSESGGGPSTDTQYF
TRBV7-8	-	TRBJ1-1	CASTWGGPTEAFF
TRBV28	-	TRBJ2-3	CASSSAASGTTDTQYF
TRBV4-3	-	TRBJ2-1	CASSQGTPRNEQFF
TRBV29-1	-	TRBJ1-1	CSVDTAWTGQNTEAFF
TRBV9	-	TRBJ1-1	CASSVAGTGEAFF
TRBV11-2	-	TRBJ2-1	CASSLGPQGYNEQFF
TRBV7-7	-	TRBJ1-1	CASSLEYRQGGPEAFF
TRBV6-1	-	TRBJ1-1	CASSEAQGNTEAFF
TRBV6-1	-	TRBJ1-1	CASSATGGTFAFF
TRBV29-1	few	TRBJ1-1	CSVGHPVEAFF
TRBV6-6	few	TRBJ1-1	CASRKGEAEAFF
TRBV19	-	TRBJ2-1	CASSTRLAGSYNEQFF
TRBV7-2	-	TRBJ1-2	CASSFSGGYGYTF